Presented here are 24 T cell receptor beta chains from one specimen sequenced in a study of T cell responses to AZD1222 COVID-19 vaccine. Assay: immunoSEQ multiplex PCR; the TCRdb copy retains only in-frame clones and omits some. The table shows roughly 190,000 clones, with over 80% occurring only once. The sample consisted of peripheral blood, taken on day 0 of AZD1222 vaccination. The receptors come from an adult in good health.

This clone was picked up one time. This chain connects TRBV4-3 to TRBJ2-2, with D perhaps assigned TRBD1 or TRBD2 (6 bases each). Trimming shortened V by 0 bases and J by 7 bases, and 15 bases separated the two germline ends. Germline V gene lookup returns CDR1 LGHNA and CDR2 YSLEER. The CDR3 is 16 amino acids. CDR3: CASSQDPGVRGGELFF. In DNA, the CDR3 is TGCGCCAGCAGCCAAGATCCGGGGGTCAGGGGCGGGGAGCTGTTTTTT.

This clone was seen only once. This chain connects TRBV28 to TRBJ1-4, with 9 bases fitting TRBD1. The CDR3 totals 13 residues. The trim removed 6 bases at V and 7 bases at J, leaving 3 bases unmatched. CDR1 is MDHEN, CDR2 SYDVKM, per germline. DNA of the CDR3: TGTGCCAGCAGACAGGGGGCGAGTGAAAAACTGTTTTTT. It codes for CASRQGASEKLFF. Full variable domain (missing parts from reference TRBV28 and TRBJ1-4): DVKVTQSSRYLVKRTGEKVFLECVQDMDHENMFWYRQDPGLGLRLIYFSYDVKMKEKGDIPEGYSVSREKKERFSLILESASTNQTSMYLCASRQGASEKLFFGSGTQLSVL.

V and J are TRBV29-1 and TRBJ2-1; D ambiguous. The CDR3 totals 15 residues. Deletions cut 2 bases from V and 0 bases from J, with 11 bases between. Germline CDR1 SQVTM, CDR2 ANQGSEA. CDR3 residues: CSVESVPRSYNEQFF. The CDR3 DNA sequence: TGCAGCGTTGAAAGCGTCCCCCGCTCCTACAATGAGCAGTTCTTC.

This chain joins TRBV29-1 and TRBJ2-7; 8 nucleotides match TRBD1. CDR1 and CDR2 (germline): SQVTM, ANQGSEA. Unmatched junction bases numbered 11, after V lost 3 bases and J lost 4 bases. The CDR3 runs 15 residues. In DNA, the CDR3 is TGCAGCGTTGATGGACTCCGGGACAGGCCATACGAGCAGTACTTC. Translation gives CSVDGLRDRPYEQYF.

This chain uses TRBV2 with TRBJ2-7; 10 bases are a match to TRBD2. The CDR3 is made up of 14 amino acids. J was trimmed by 4 bases and V by 6 bases; bases with no gene match: 6. Per germline, CDR1 SNHLY and CDR2 FYNNEI. CDR3 residues: CASRASGGAYEQYF. The CDR3 bases are TGTGCCAGCAGAGCCAGCGGGGGGGCTTACGAGCAGTACTTC.

This clone was seen just once. This chain uses TRBV2 with TRBJ1-5; no clear D gene. Germline CDR1 and CDR2: SNHLY and FYNNEI. V was trimmed by 5 bases and J by 7 bases, leaving 15 bases between them. This CDR3 spans 14 amino acids. The CDR3 protein is CASSTETLWQPQHF. The CDR3, as DNA: TGTGCCAGCAGTACGGAGACCCTGTGGCAGCCCCAGCATTTT.

DNA of the CDR3: TGTGCCAGCAGTCCGGGACTAGCGGGGGGCCAAATCTCCTACGAGCAGTACTTC. Its translation is CASSPGLAGGQISYEQYF. The J gene is TRBJ2-7, the V gene TRBV6-6; 15 bases map to TRBD2. V lost 5 bases to trimming and J lost 0 bases; unmatched junction nucleotides: 8. Germline V gene data show CDR1 as MNHNY and CDR2 as SVGAGI (reference sequence). The CDR3 is made up of 18 amino acids.

This clone was recorded a few times. V is TRBV6-2 or TRBV6-3 and J is TRBJ1-1; no clear D. Trimming cost V 5 bases and J 2 bases, with 12 bases left between them. This CDR3 region has 14 residues. Germline CDR1 reads MNHEY; CDR2 reads SVGEGT. The CDR3 DNA follows: TGTGCCAGCAGTCGGCCTCCTTTTAACACTGAAGCTTTCTTT. Translation gives CASSRPPFNTEAFF.

J is TRBJ2-7 and V is TRBV28, with 9 bases aligning to TRBD2. The CDR3 is 14 residues long. The germline CDR1 and CDR2 sequences are MDHEN and SYDVKM. The trim removed 10 bases at V and 0 bases at J, leaving 7 bases unmatched. The CDR3 region is CATYSGGSSYEQYF. The CDR3 DNA reads as TGTGCCACCTATAGCGGGGGTAGCTCCTACGAGCAGTACTTC.

The chain links TRBV4-1 to TRBJ2-3; 10 bases align to TRBD1. Per germline, CDR1 MGHRA and CDR2 YSYEKL. The CDR3 loop spans 17 amino acids. Trimming took 3 bases from V and 6 from J; bases not matched to a gene: 12. CDR3 in DNA: TGCGCCAGCAGCCAGAAGGGACAGGGGATAACGGCGGATACGCAGTATTTT. Translation gives CASSQKGQGITADTQYF.

A single count supports this clone. V gene TRBV9 combines with J gene TRBJ1-5, with D uncertain. Per the germline V gene, CDR1 is SGDLS and CDR2 is YYNGEE. Trimming cost V 4 bases and J 0 bases, with 11 bases left between them. This CDR3 has 15 residues. The CDR3 DNA is TGTGCCAGCAGCCCCTCCTGGGCTAGCAATCAGCCCCAGCATTTT. This encodes CASSPSWASNQPQHF.

The rearrangement links TRBV19 to TRBJ1-5, with 12 bases that match TRBD1. Germline CDR1 LNHDA, CDR2 SQIVND (reference sequence). CDR3 size: 18 residues. The J segment lost 7 bases and the V segment lost 4 bases, leaving 14 bases of the junction unmatched. The CDR3 is CASSTLIPGQGAWQPQHF. CDR3 nucleotides: TGTGCCAGTAGTACCCTCATACCGGGACAGGGGGCCTGGCAGCCCCAGCATTTT.

This clone was seen only a few times. The chain employs TRBV28 and TRBJ2-3; D unresolved. This CDR3 is 13 amino acids long. Germline CDR1 is MDHEN and CDR2 is SYDVKM. The V gene lost 4 bases and the J gene lost 5 bases, with 10 bases spanning the gap. For the CDR3, the DNA is TGTGCCAGCAGTTCCCCCGACGGAGATACGCAGTATTTT. It translates to CASSSPDGDTQYF.

This chain connects TRBV19 to TRBJ1-1; 7 nucleotides agree with TRBD1. Germline CDR1 and CDR2: LNHDA and SQIVND (reference sequence). The length of the CDR3 is 11 residues. J was trimmed by 3 bases and V by 9 bases; bases with no gene match: 1. CDR3 nucleotide sequence: TGTGCCAGACAGGGGCACACTGAAGCTTTCTTT. This encodes CARQGHTEAFF.

The gene calls are TRBV28 and TRBJ1-5; no definite D call. Per the germline V gene, CDR1 is MDHEN and CDR2 is SYDVKM. V lost 5 bases, J lost 6 bases, and 14 bases lay in between. This CDR3 has 14 amino acids. CDR3 residues: CASSRGGSGQPQHF. DNA for the CDR3: TGTGCCAGCAGTCGGGGAGGGAGCGGTCAGCCCCAGCATTTT.

The chain recombines TRBV4-2 with TRBJ2-7, with D maybe TRBD2 (5 bases). Trimming removed 1 base from V and 0 bases from J, with 7 bases in between. The CDR3 consists of 14 residues. Germline values: CDR1 LGHNA, CDR2 YNFKEQ. The CDR3 loop reads CASSQGGSSYEQYF. CDR3 sequence (DNA): TGTGCCAGCAGCCAAGGTGGGAGCTCCTACGAGCAGTACTTC.

The chain joins TRBV6-1 to TRBJ2-3, with D maybe TRBD2 (5 bases). The ends were cut back, 3 bases at V and 2 bases at J, with 12 bases in the middle. CDR3 length equals 15 residues. Looked up from germline, CDR1 is MNHNS and CDR2 is SASEGT. The CDR3 nucleotides read TGTGCCAGCAGTGAGCTTCAGCGGTACACAGATACGCAGTATTTT. It specifies CASSELQRYTDTQYF.

This sequence joins TRBV13 and TRBJ2-7, with a tentative D call TRBD1 (5 bases). This CDR3 spans 12 amino acids. The ends were cut back, 2 bases at V and 6 bases at J, with 8 bases in the middle. The germline V gene has CDR1 PRHDT and CDR2 FYEKMQ (reference sequence). Here the CDR3 DNA reads TGTGCCAGCAGCTTAATTGGGGCCGAGCAGTACTTC. It specifies CASSLIGAEQYF. The full variable domain, completed using reference TRBV13 and TRBJ2-7, is AAGVIQSPRHLIKEKRETATLKCYPIPRHDTVYWYQQGPGQDPQFLISFYEKMQSDKGSIPDRFSAQQFSDYHSELNMSSLELGDSALYFCASSLIGAEQYFGPGTRLTVT.

J is TRBJ1-2 and V is TRBV6-5; the D is unclear. V was clipped by 8 bases and J by 4 bases, with 17 bases between them. Germline assignment: CDR1 MNHEY and CDR2 SVGAGI. CDR3 length: 14 amino acids. The CDR3 sequence is CASSERVGSYGYTF. The DNA for the CDR3 is TGTGCCAGCTCAGAAAGGGTGGGGAGCTATGGCTACACCTTC.

This chain links TRBV7-2 with TRBJ2-5; D unclear. Germline lookup yields CDR1 SGHTA and CDR2 FQGNSA. The CDR3 runs to 14 residues. Trimming shortened V by 1 base and J by 1 base, and 7 bases separated the two germline ends. The CDR3 nucleotides are TGTGCCAGCAGCTTAGGACCAGCCCAAGAGACCCAGTACTTC. This translates into CASSLGPAQETQYF.

The chain has TRBV12-5 and TRBJ1-4; 7 bases are shared with TRBD1. The CDR3 extends over 14 amino acids. The germline gives CDR1 LGHNT, CDR2 FRNRAP. V dropped 7 bases and J dropped 7; count of bases not matched to a gene: 9. The CDR3 protein is CASASDRRGEKLFF. CDR3 sequence (DNA): TGTGCTAGTGCCTCGGACAGGAGAGGTGAAAAACTGTTTTTT.

The V call is TRBV14, the J call TRBJ1-4; TRBD1 matches at 8 bases. CDR1 is SGHDN and CDR2 is FVKESK in the germline V gene. With V trimmed by 5 bases and J by 8 bases, 7 bases remained unmatched. The length of the CDR3 is 14 residues. The CDR3 bases are TGTGCCAGCAGCTTGGCACGGACAGGGGAAAAACTGTTTTTT. It specifies CASSLARTGEKLFF.

J is TRBJ2-2 and V is TRBV21-1; the table names TRBD1, a call not compared with the DNA. TRBV21-1 is labeled a pseudogene. The CDR3 covers 15 residues. The chain's CDR3 is CASSLRDTPSAELFF. For the CDR3, the DNA is TGTGCCAGCAGCCTCCGGGACACCCCCTCGGCGGAGCTGTTTTTT.

In this sample, this clone turned up once. The chain joins TRBV11-1 to TRBJ1-1; possibly TRBD1 for D (5 bases). The germline CDR1 and CDR2 sequences are SGHAT and FQDESV (reference sequence). V was trimmed by 5 bases and J by 5 bases, leaving 15 bases between them. The CDR3 is made up of 14 amino acids. The CDR3 is CASSPNWGGTEAFF. The DNA of the CDR3 is TGTGCCAGCAGCCCAAATTGGGGGGGAACTGAAGCTTTCTTT.